Reported below is one T cell receptor (beta chain). What it recognizes is unknown. The sample is drawn from a study of beta chain features in type 1 diabetes. Germline assignment: CDR1 MNHNS and CDR2 SASEGT. The V end was cut by 0 bases, the J end by 0 bases, with 3 bases between. The CDR3 is made up of 15 amino acids. Study results and caveats: In every one of the four CD4+ subsets, TCRB CDR3s were moderately but significantly shorter in Type 1 diabetes patients.

Expressed TCRB transcripts were sequenced, since all the RNA that had been isolated was reverse transcribed. Clones were read by immunoSEQ multiplex PCR, and TCRdb kept only the in-frame ones, dropping some. The table lists tens of thousands of clones, roughly half of them singletons, with around 0.7% in the top ten. The gene calls are TRBV6-1 and TRBJ2-6, with D unresolved. Input material: central memory CD4+ T cells from blood. The origin of this receptor is a man younger than 45 with type 1 diabetes. CDR3 loop: CASSEAGSGANVLTF. CDR3 sequence (DNA): TGTGCCAGCAGTGAAGCCGGCTCTGGGGCCAACGTCCTGACTTTC.